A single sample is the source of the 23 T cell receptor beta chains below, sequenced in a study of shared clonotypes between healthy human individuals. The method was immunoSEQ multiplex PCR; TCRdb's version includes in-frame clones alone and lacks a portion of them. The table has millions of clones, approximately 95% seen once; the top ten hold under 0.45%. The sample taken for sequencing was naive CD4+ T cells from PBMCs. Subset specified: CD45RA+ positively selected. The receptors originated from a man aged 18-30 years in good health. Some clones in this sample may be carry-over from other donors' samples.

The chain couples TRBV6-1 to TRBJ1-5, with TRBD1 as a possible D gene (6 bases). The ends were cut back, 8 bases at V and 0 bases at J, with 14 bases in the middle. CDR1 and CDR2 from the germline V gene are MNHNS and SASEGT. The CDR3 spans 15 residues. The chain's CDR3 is CASVDRPDSNQPQHF. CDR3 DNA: TGTGCCAGCGTCGACAGGCCCGATAGCAATCAGCCCCAGCATTTT.

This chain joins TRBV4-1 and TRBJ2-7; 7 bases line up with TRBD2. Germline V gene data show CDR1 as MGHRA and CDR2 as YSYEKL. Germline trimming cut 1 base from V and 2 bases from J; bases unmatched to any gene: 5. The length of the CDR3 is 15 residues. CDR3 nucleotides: TGCGCCAGCAGCCAAGGGTGGCGGGAGCCCTACGAGCAGTACTTC. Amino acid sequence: CASSQGWREPYEQYF.

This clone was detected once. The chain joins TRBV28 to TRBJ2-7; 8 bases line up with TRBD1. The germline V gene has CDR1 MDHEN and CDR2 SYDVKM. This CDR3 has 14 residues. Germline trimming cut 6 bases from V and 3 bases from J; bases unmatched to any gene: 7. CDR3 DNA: TGTGCCAGCAGCCTGGACAGGGTATACTACGAGCAGTACTTC. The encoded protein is CASSLDRVYYEQYF.

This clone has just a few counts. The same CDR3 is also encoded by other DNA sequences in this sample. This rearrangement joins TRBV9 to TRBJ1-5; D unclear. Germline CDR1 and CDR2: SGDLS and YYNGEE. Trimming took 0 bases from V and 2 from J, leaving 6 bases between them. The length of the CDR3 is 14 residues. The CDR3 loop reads CASSVGGGNQPQHF. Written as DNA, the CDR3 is TGTGCCAGCAGCGTAGGGGGAGGCAATCAGCCCCAGCATTTT.

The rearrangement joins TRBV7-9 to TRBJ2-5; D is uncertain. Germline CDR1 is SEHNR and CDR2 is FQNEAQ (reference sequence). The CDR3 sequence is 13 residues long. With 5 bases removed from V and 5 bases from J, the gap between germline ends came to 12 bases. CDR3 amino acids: CASSLSVGETQYF. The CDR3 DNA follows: TGTGCCAGCAGCCTGAGCGTGGGCGAGACCCAGTACTTC.

CDR3: CASSLPPGAGAEAFF. CDR3 DNA sequence: TGTGCCAGCTCCCTCCCGCCGGGGGCTGGCGCTGAAGCTTTCTTT. The chain carries TRBV18 and TRBJ1-1; D is possibly TRBD1 (6 bases). The CDR3 has 15 amino acids. Trimming took 6 bases from V and 6 from J, leaving 20 bases between them. Per germline, CDR1 KGHSH and CDR2 LQKENI. Combining the CDR3 with reference TRBV18 and TRBJ1-1 gives the whole variable domain NAGVMQNPRHLVRRRGQEARLRCSPMKGHSHVYWYRQLPEEGLKFMVYLQKENIIDESGMPKERFSAEFPKEGPSILRIQQVVRGDSAAYFCASSLPPGAGAEAFFGQGTRLTVV.

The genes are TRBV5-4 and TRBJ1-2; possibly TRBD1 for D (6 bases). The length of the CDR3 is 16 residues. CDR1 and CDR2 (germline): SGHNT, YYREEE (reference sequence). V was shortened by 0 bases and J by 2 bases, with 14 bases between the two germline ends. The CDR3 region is CASSLETGRTNYGYTF. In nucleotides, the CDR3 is TGTGCCAGCAGCTTGGAGACAGGCCGAACCAACTATGGCTACACCTTC. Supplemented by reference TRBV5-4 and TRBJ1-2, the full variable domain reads ETGVTQSPTHLIKTRGQQVTLRCSSQSGHNTVSWYQQALGQGPQFIFQYYREEENGRGNFPPRFSGLQFPNYSSELNVNALELDDSALYLCASSLETGRTNYGYTFGSGTRLTVV.

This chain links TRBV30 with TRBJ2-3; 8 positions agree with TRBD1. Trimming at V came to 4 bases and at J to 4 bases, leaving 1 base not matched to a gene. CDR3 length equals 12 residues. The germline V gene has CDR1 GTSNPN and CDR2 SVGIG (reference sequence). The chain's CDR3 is CAWTGGADTQYF. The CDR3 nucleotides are TGTGCCTGGACAGGGGGCGCAGATACGCAGTATTTT. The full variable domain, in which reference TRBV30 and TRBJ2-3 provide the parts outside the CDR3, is SQTIHQWPATLVQPVGSPLSLECTVEGTSNPNLYWYRQAAGRGLQLLFYSVGIGQISSEVPQNLSASRPQDRQFILSSKKLLLSDSGFYLCAWTGGADTQYFGPGTRLTVL.

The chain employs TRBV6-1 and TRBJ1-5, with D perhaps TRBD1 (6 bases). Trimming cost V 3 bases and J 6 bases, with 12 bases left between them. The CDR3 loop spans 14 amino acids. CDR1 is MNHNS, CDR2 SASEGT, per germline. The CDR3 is CASSDTQGFQPQHF. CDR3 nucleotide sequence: TGTGCCAGCAGTGACACACAGGGTTTTCAGCCCCAGCATTTT.

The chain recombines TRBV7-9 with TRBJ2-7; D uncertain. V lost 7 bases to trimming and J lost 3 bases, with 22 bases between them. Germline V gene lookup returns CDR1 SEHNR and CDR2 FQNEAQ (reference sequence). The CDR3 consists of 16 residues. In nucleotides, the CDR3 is TGTGCCAGCACCTCTTTAACGGCCGGTAATGTCTACGAGCAGTACTTC. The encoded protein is CASTSLTAGNVYEQYF.

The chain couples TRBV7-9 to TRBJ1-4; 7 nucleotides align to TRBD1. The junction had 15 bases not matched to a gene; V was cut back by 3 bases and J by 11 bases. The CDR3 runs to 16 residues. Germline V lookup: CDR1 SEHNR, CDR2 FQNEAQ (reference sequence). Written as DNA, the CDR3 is TGTGCCAGCAGCTTTCTCATGACAGGGCGTTCTGATAAACTGTTTTTT. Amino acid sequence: CASSFLMTGRSDKLFF.

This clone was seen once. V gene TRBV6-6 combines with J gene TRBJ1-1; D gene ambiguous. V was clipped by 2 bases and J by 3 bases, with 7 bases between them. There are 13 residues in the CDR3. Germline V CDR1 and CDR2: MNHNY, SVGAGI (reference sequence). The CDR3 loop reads CASSYREHTEAFF. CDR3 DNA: TGTGCCAGCAGTTACAGGGAGCACACTGAAGCTTTCTTT.

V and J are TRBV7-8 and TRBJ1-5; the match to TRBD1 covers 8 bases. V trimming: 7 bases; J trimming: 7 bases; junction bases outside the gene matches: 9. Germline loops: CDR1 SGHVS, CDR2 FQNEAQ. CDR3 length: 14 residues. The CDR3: CASTKTGEMQPQHF. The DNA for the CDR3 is TGTGCCAGCACCAAGACAGGGGAAATGCAGCCCCAGCATTTT. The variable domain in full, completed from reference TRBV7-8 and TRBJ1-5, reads GAGVSQSPRYKVAKRGQDVALRCDPISGHVSLFWYQQALGQGPEFLTYFQNEAQLDKSGLPSDRFFAERPEGSVSTLKIQRTQQEDSAVYLCASTKTGEMQPQHFGDGTRLSIL.

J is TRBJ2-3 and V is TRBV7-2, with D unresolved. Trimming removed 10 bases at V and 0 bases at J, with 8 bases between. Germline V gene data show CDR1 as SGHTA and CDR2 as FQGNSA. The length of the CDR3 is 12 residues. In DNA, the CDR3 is TGTGCCACCCAGGCTAGCACAGATACGCAGTATTTT. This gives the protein CATQASTDTQYF.

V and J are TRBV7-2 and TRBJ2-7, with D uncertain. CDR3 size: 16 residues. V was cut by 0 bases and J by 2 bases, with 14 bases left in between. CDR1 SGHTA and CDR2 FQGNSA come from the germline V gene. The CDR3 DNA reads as TGTGCCAGCAGCTTAGCATATGGTAGCACGACCTACGAGCAGTACTTC. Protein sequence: CASSLAYGSTTYEQYF. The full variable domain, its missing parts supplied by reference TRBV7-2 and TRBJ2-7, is GAGVSQSPSNKVTEKGKDVELRCDPISGHTALYWYRQSLGQGLEFLIYFQGNSAPDKSGLPSDRFSAERTGGSVSTLTIQRTQQEDSAVYLCASSLAYGSTTYEQYFGPGTRLTVT.

The CDR3 DNA is TGTGCCAGCAGTTACAGCGGGAGTGATAAGTACGAGCAGTACTTC. It translates to CASSYSGSDKYEQYF. The genes are TRBV6-5 and TRBJ2-7; 8 bases fit TRBD2. This CDR3 has 15 residues. V was clipped by 2 bases and J by 4 bases; unmatched bases: 7. Per the germline V gene, CDR1 is MNHEY and CDR2 is SVGAGI.

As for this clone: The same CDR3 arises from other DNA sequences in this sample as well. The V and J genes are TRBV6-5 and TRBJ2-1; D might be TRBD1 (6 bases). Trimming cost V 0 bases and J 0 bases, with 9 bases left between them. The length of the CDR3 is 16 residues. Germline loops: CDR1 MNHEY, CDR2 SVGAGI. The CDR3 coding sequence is TGTGCCAGCAGTTACTCCCAGGGGAGCTCCTACAATGAGCAGTTCTTC. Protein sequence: CASSYSQGSSYNEQFF.

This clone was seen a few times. The CDR3 reads CASSRYGATNEKLFF. CDR3 in DNA: TGTGCCAGCAGCCGCTACGGGGCAACTAATGAAAAACTGTTTTTT. The V call is TRBV5-4, the J call TRBJ1-4, with D unclear. This CDR3 contains 15 residues. The germline V gene encodes CDR1 SGHNT and CDR2 YYREEE (reference sequence). Trimming pared 4 bases from V and 0 bases from J, leaving 10 bases between.

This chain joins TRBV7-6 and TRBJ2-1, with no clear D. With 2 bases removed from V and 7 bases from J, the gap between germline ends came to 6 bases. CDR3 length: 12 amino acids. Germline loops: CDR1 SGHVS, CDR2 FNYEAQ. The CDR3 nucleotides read TGTGCCAGCAGCTTAAACTCAAATGAGCAGTTCTTC. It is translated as CASSLNSNEQFF.

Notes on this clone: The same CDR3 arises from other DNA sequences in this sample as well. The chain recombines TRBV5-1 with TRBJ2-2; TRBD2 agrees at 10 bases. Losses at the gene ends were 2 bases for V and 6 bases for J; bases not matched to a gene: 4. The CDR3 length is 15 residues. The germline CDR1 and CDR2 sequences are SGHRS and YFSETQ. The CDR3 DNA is TGCGCCAGCAGCTTTCTAGCGGGAGCCCCCGGGGAGCTGTTTTTT. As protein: CASSFLAGAPGELFF.

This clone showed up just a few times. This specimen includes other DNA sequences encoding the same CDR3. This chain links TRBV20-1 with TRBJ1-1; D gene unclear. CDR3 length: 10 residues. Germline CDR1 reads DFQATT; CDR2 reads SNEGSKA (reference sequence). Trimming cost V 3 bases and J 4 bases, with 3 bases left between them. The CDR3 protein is CSARGTEAFF. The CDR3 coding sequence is TGCAGTGCTAGGGGCACTGAAGCTTTCTTT.

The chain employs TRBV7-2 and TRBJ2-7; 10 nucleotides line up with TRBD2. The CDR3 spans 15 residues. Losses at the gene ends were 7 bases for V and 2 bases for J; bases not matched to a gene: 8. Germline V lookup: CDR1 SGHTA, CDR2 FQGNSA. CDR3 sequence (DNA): TGTGCCAGCACCTTTGACGGGACTAGCGCCTACGAGCAGTACTTC. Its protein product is CASTFDGTSAYEQYF.

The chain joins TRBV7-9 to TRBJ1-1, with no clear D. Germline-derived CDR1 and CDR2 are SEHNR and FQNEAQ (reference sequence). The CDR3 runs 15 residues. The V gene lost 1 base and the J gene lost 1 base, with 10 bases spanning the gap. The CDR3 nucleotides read TGTGCCAGCAGCTTAGAGGGCGGTGGGAACACTGAAGCTTTCTTT. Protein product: CASSLEGGGNTEAFF.